The sequence of this TCR beta chain was determined in a study of high-grade serous ovarian cancer treatment subgroups. As to this clone: Its antigen is unidentified.

The J segment lost 6 bases and the V segment lost 4 bases, leaving 9 bases of the junction unmatched. Germline-derived CDR1 and CDR2 are LNHDA and SQIVND (reference sequence). This CDR3 region has 15 residues. Assay used: immunoSEQ multiplex PCR; TCRdb lists only in-frame clones, some missing. The table shows about 11,000 clones, with around 83% occurring only once. Tumor samples were taken before definitive surgery or chemotherapy. Points from the study as a whole: Different patients shared almost no repertoire; same-patient tumors shared about 0.11 to 0.79. Spatial context was lost because tumors were sequenced in bulk.

The origin of this receptor is a human donor with high-grade serous ovarian cancer. V is TRBV19 and J is TRBJ2-1; 7 bases are a match to TRBD2. Sequencing input: tumor tissue. CDR3 coding DNA: TGTGCCAGTAGTAGGGGGGGAGGGAAGGGCAATGAGCAGTTCTTC. Its protein is CASSRGGGKGNEQFF. Together with reference TRBV19 and TRBJ2-1, the CDR3 gives the full variable domain: DGGITQSPKYLFRKEGQNVTLSCEQNLNHDAMYWYRQDPGQGLRLIYYSQIVNDFQKGDIAEGYSVSREKKESFPLTVTSAQKNPTAFYLCASSRGGGKGNEQFFGPGTRLTVL.